The 28 T cell receptor beta chains listed next were all sequenced from one sample in a study of regulatory T cells in long-lasting Graves disease. Time point meaning: persistent/refractory GD, antithyroid drugs over 5 years with positive TRAb. TCR sequences were obtained from RNA taken from PBMCs. CDR3-region Arm-PCR and iRepertoire HTBI primers produced the TCR beta libraries. A single record per CDR3 protein comes from TCRdb applying MiXCR to the multiplex PCR reads. The sample lists 300,000 to 350,000 distinct CDR3 sequences, about 18% occurring once. Sequencing used peripheral blood mononuclear cells (PBMCs), obtained when the disease was refractory, from a patient treated with antithyroid drugs. The receptor set was obtained from a female donor with Graves disease.

The rearrangement joins TRBV5-1 to TRBJ2-1; D gene uncertain. V lost 1 base and J 2 bases, leaving 4 bases between the germline ends. From germline, CDR1 is SGHRS and CDR2 YFSETQ. The CDR3 contains 13 residues. CDR3 in amino acids: CASSLTTYNEQFF. The CDR3 coding sequence is TGCGCCAGCAGCTTGACAACCTACAATGAGCAGTTCTTC. Full variable domain (remainder filled in from reference TRBV5-1 and TRBJ2-1): KAGVTQTPRYLIKTRGQQVTLSCSPISGHRSVSWYQQTPGQGLQFLFEYFSETQRNKGNFPGRFSGRQFSNSRSEMNVSTLELGDSALYLCASSLTTYNEQFFGPGTRLTVL.

This clonotype was observed at least ten times. The chain combines TRBV24-1 with TRBJ1-2; possibly TRBD1 for D (6 bases). Germline CDR1 and CDR2: KGHDR and SFDVKD. Trimming removed 4 bases at V and 8 bases at J, with 16 bases between. The CDR3 spans 14 residues. As DNA, the CDR3 is TGTGCCACCAGTGACCTGAAGACAGGCGGAGGCTACACCTTC. The encoded protein is CATSDLKTGGGYTF.

Many counts were recorded for this clonotype. The chain couples TRBV2 to TRBJ1-5; 7 bases line up with TRBD1. Germline CDR1 and CDR2: SNHLY and FYNNEI. The J segment lost 5 bases and the V segment lost 8 bases, leaving 6 bases of the junction unmatched. The CDR3 consists of 13 residues. CDR3 protein: CASQRQGYQPQHF. CDR3 DNA sequence: TGTGCCAGCCAAAGACAGGGCTATCAGCCCCAGCATTTT.

This clonotype is a singleton in its sample. A read error may be the cause here, since a much bigger clone is one base away. The chain carries TRBV6-2 or TRBV6-3 and TRBJ1-1; 9 bases line up with TRBD1. The CDR3 loop spans 14 amino acids. Germline values: CDR1 MNHEY, CDR2 SVGEGT. J lost 3 bases, V lost 6 bases, and 5 bases had no gene match. Here the CDR3 reads CASRHRQGDTEAFF. The CDR3 nucleotides read TGTGCCAGCAGGCATCGACAGGGGGACACTGAAGCTTTCTTT.

This clonotype was observed at least ten times. The chain joins TRBV11-3 to TRBJ2-5; D is unresolved. This CDR3 contains 15 residues. Germline V lookup: CDR1 SGHNT, CDR2 YENEEA. V was trimmed by 1 base and J by 1 base, leaving 10 bases between them. The CDR3 nucleotides read TGTGCCAGCAGCTTAGCCCTAGACTCCCAAGAGACCCAGTACTTC. Its protein is CASSLALDSQETQYF.

This clonotype showed up many times. The J gene is TRBJ2-7, the V gene TRBV4-1, with D hard to call. The CDR3 is 14 amino acids. Germline V lookup: CDR1 MGHRA, CDR2 YSYEKL. V was pared by 1 base and J by 3 bases, with 10 bases between. CDR3 nucleotide sequence: TGCGCCAGCAGCCAAGTTCTGTCAGTCTACGAGCAGTACTTC. Translating it yields CASSQVLSVYEQYF.

The rearrangement joins TRBV4-1 to TRBJ2-4; D is perhaps TRBD1 or TRBD2 (5 bases each). Germline V CDR1 and CDR2: MGHRA, YSYEKL. V shed 3 bases and J shed 5 bases, with 11 bases lying between them. The CDR3 has 14 residues. CDR3 sequence: CASSQRDGENIQYF. The CDR3 DNA follows: TGCGCCAGCAGCCAGAGGGACGGAGAAAACATTCAGTACTTC.

The rearrangement links TRBV12-5 to TRBJ2-3, with D hard to call. V lost 5 bases, J lost 0 bases, and 9 bases lay in between. The CDR3 is made up of 14 amino acids. The germline gives CDR1 LGHNT, CDR2 FRNRAP. The CDR3 bases are TGTGCTAGTGGTAGGTCCTCTAGCACAGATACGCAGTATTTT. Translated, it gives CASGRSSSTDTQYF.

V usage is TRBV4-1 and J usage is TRBJ1-6; D is uncertain. The CDR3 covers 17 residues. Germline V gene lookup returns CDR1 MGHRA and CDR2 YSYEKL. The V end was cut by 0 bases, the J end by 0 bases, with 9 bases between. CDR3 sequence: CASSQERPSSYNSPLHF. The CDR3, as DNA: TGCGCCAGCAGCCAAGAACGACCGAGCTCCTATAATTCACCCCTCCACTTT.

A remark on this clonotype: Given the absence of the conserved phenylalanine or tryptophan at the CDR3 end, a read error is likely. CDR3 nucleotides: TGCAGTGCTAGAGCCTCCAGGGGGGCCCTAGCTAACTATGGCTACACCTAC. This gives the protein CSARASRGALANYGYTY. The chain has TRBV20-1 and TRBJ1-2, with TRBD1 matching over 7 bases. CDR3 size: 17 residues. The J segment lost 0 bases and the V segment lost 1 base, leaving 11 bases of the junction unmatched. CDR1 DFQATT and CDR2 SNEGSKA come from the germline V gene (reference sequence).

This clonotype appeared many times. The V and J genes are TRBV2 and TRBJ2-6, with D perhaps matching TRBD1 (8 bases). V lost 9 bases to trimming and J lost 5 bases, with 23 bases between them. From germline, CDR1 is SNHLY and CDR2 FYNNEI. The CDR3 is 17 residues long. The CDR3 nucleotides read TGTGCCAGGGGACGACAGGGGCCGGGGGGCTGGGCCAACGTCCTGACTTTC. It encodes CARGRQGPGGWANVLTF.

At least ten counts were recorded for this clonotype. The J gene is TRBJ2-5, the V gene TRBV2, with 8 bases aligning to TRBD2. The CDR3 sequence is 14 residues long. CDR1 is SNHLY and CDR2 is FYNNEI in the germline V gene. V lost 8 bases, J lost 5 bases, and 10 bases stayed unmatched. The DNA for the CDR3 is TGTGCCAGCTTACTGAGCGGGAGATACGAGACCCAGTACTTC. Translated, it gives CASLLSGRYETQYF.

This clonotype was observed at least ten times. The J gene is TRBJ1-2, the V gene TRBV20-1; the match to TRBD1 covers 9 bases. CDR1 is DFQATT and CDR2 is SNEGSKA in the germline V gene (reference sequence). The V and J ends lost 6 bases and 2 bases, in that order; junction bases with no gene match: 7. The CDR3 has 14 amino acids. The CDR3 DNA reads as TGCAGTGCCCCCCCGACAGGGGGGAACTATGGCTACACCTTC. Translated, it gives CSAPPTGGNYGYTF.

CDR3 sequence reads: CASSFTRGGAAFF. CDR3 DNA: TGTGCCAGCAGCTTTACCAGGGGAGGAGCGGCTTTCTTT. The chain is built from TRBV5-6 and TRBJ1-1, with D perhaps TRBD1 (6 bases). The V gene lost 2 bases and the J gene lost 11 bases, with 16 bases spanning the gap. This CDR3 has 13 amino acids. Germline lookup yields CDR1 SGHDT and CDR2 YYEEEE.

This clonotype has more than one count but fewer than ten. The V call is TRBV20-1, the J call TRBJ2-7; D is perhaps TRBD2 (6 bases). The V end lost 5 bases, the J end lost 3 bases, and 14 bases lay between the germline ends. Per germline, CDR1 DFQATT and CDR2 SNEGSKA (reference sequence). CDR3 length: 13 residues. The CDR3 bases are TGCAGTGCTCAACTAGCATACCGCTACGAGCAGTACTTC. Protein sequence: CSAQLAYRYEQYF.

The sample holds many counts of this clonotype. The gene calls are TRBV7-9 and TRBJ1-1; TRBD1 might be the D (5 bases). The germline V gene has CDR1 SEHNR and CDR2 FQNEAQ (reference sequence). This CDR3 contains 15 residues. With 7 bases removed from V and 7 bases from J, the gap between germline ends came to 22 bases. CDR3 nucleotide sequence: TGTGCCAGCAACAACTCCCCGGGACGCCCCCGTGAAGCTTTCTTT. Its protein is CASNNSPGRPREAFF.

The J gene is TRBJ2-5, the V gene TRBV18; 7 bases map to TRBD1. CDR1 and CDR2 (germline): KGHSH, LQKENI. This CDR3 has 13 residues. V was pared by 3 bases and J by 7 bases, with 5 bases of the junction left unmatched. In DNA, the CDR3 is TGTGCCAGCTCACCCGGGACAGAAGGGACCCAGTACTTC. Translating it yields CASSPGTEGTQYF.

This clonotype came up a few times. V usage is TRBV19 and J usage is TRBJ1-1; no definite D call. The germline gives CDR1 LNHDA, CDR2 SQIVND (reference sequence). The CDR3 covers 12 residues. V gave up 8 bases and J gave up 5 bases, with 12 bases separating them. This CDR3 is CASLKRGTEAFF. The CDR3 coding sequence is TGTGCCAGTCTCAAAAGAGGGACTGAAGCTTTCTTT.

This clonotype was counted between two and nine times. The rearrangement uses TRBV18 and TRBJ2-7; 7 positions agree with TRBD2. J gave up 4 bases and V 2 bases, and 5 bases lay outside the gene matches. Germline lookup yields CDR1 KGHSH and CDR2 LQKENI. This CDR3 spans 14 amino acids. This CDR3 is CASSPMSGTYEQYF. For the CDR3, the DNA is TGTGCCAGCTCACCAATGAGCGGGACGTACGAGCAGTACTTC. Looking up the rest from reference TRBV18 and TRBJ2-7 gives the full variable domain: NAGVMQNPRHLVRRRGQEARLRCSPMKGHSHVYWYRQLPEEGLKFMVYLQKENIIDESGMPKERFSAEFPKEGPSILRIQQVVRGDSAAYFCASSPMSGTYEQYFGPGTRLTVT.

This clonotype has only a few counts. The J gene is TRBJ2-7, the V gene TRBV20-1; TRBD2 agrees at 9 bases. J was trimmed by 2 bases and V by 6 bases; bases with no gene match: 8. The CDR3 is made up of 14 amino acids. The germline CDR1 and CDR2 sequences are DFQATT and SNEGSKA (reference sequence). In DNA form, the CDR3 reads TGCAGTGCGAGGAGGCGGGAGGGCCCCTACGAGCAGTACTTC. Translated, it gives CSARRREGPYEQYF.

The chain couples TRBV20-1 to TRBJ2-7, with a possible D match to TRBD1 (6 bases). This CDR3 has 13 amino acids. V was pared by 1 base and J by 7 bases, with 14 bases between. CDR1 and CDR2 (germline): DFQATT, SNEGSKA (reference sequence). CDR3 DNA sequence: TGCAGTGCTAGAGTGGGAAACAGGGAGGAGCAGTACTTC. Protein sequence: CSARVGNREEQYF.

In this sample, this clonotype turned up many times. The chain employs TRBV6-2 or TRBV6-3 and TRBJ2-7; 8 bases agree with TRBD1. The CDR3 is made up of 16 amino acids. CDR1 and CDR2 from the germline V gene are MNHEY and SVGEGT. Germline trimming cut 4 bases from V and 0 bases from J; bases unmatched to any gene: 8. Written as DNA, the CDR3 is TGTGCCAGCAGTTCCGGACAGGGAATATTCTCCTACGAGCAGTACTTC. Translating gives CASSSGQGIFSYEQYF.

This clonotype came up many times. The rearrangement joins TRBV5-1 to TRBJ2-7; D possibly corresponds to TRBD2 (7 bases). Trimming pared 2 bases from V and 6 bases from J, leaving 18 bases between. The CDR3 has 15 amino acids. Germline lookup yields CDR1 SGHRS and CDR2 YFSETQ. The CDR3 nucleotides are TGCGCCAGCAGCTTAATCCCTAGCGGAGGGGGCGAGCAGTACTTC. This translates into CASSLIPSGGGEQYF.

This clonotype appeared many times. This chain connects TRBV2 to TRBJ1-5, with 7 nucleotides matching TRBD1. Germline assignment: CDR1 SNHLY and CDR2 FYNNEI. With 5 bases clipped from V and 3 bases from J, the junction kept 10 bases outside the gene matches. This CDR3 spans 16 amino acids. CDR3 sequence reads: CASSPYGQALNQPQHF. The CDR3 DNA is TGTGCCAGCAGTCCCTATGGACAGGCCCTCAATCAGCCCCAGCATTTT.

This clonotype has only a few counts. The J gene is TRBJ1-2, the V gene TRBV20-1; possibly TRBD1 for D (5 bases). Trimming took 1 base from V and 3 from J, leaving 9 bases between them. The V gene's germline CDR1 is DFQATT and CDR2 SNEGSKA (reference sequence). The CDR3 spans 13 residues. The CDR3: CSARAVQDYGYTF. In nucleotides, the CDR3 is TGCAGTGCTAGAGCGGTACAGGACTATGGCTACACCTTC.

This chain uses TRBV27 with TRBJ2-7, with a tentative D call TRBD1 (6 bases). Trimming took 8 bases from V and 5 from J, leaving 22 bases between them. This CDR3 is 15 amino acids long. CDR1 is MNHEY, CDR2 SMNVEV, per germline (reference sequence). The CDR3 is CASGSLPTGIHEQYF. For the CDR3, the DNA is TGTGCCAGCGGTAGTCTACCCACAGGGATCCACGAGCAGTACTTC.

This clonotype occurred a few times. The chain recombines TRBV5-5 with TRBJ1-2; D might be TRBD1 (5 bases). In germline, CDR1 is SGHKS, CDR2 YYEKEE (reference sequence). The V and J ends lost 0 bases and 3 bases respectively, with 9 bases between them. This CDR3 contains 14 residues. In nucleotides, the CDR3 is TGTGCCAGCAGCTTGGGACAGCCGGACTATGGCTACACCTTC. Its protein product is CASSLGQPDYGYTF.

This clonotype was counted between two and nine times. This rearrangement joins TRBV7-9 to TRBJ1-2; 8 nucleotides match TRBD1. The CDR3 is made up of 14 amino acids. Germline V gene data show CDR1 as SEHNR and CDR2 as FQNEAQ (reference sequence). The junction had 8 bases not matched to a gene; V was cut back by 5 bases and J by 6 bases. The CDR3 DNA reads as TGTGCCAGCAGCGGACCACAGGGGGGAGATGGCTACACCTTC. Protein sequence: CASSGPQGGDGYTF. Based on the CDR3 plus reference TRBV7-9 and TRBJ1-2, the full variable domain is DTGVSQNPRHKITKRGQNVTFRCDPISEHNRLYWYRQTLGQGPEFLTYFQNEAQLEKSRLLSDRFSAERPKGSFSTLEIQRTEQGDSAMYLCASSGPQGGDGYTFGSGTRLTVV.